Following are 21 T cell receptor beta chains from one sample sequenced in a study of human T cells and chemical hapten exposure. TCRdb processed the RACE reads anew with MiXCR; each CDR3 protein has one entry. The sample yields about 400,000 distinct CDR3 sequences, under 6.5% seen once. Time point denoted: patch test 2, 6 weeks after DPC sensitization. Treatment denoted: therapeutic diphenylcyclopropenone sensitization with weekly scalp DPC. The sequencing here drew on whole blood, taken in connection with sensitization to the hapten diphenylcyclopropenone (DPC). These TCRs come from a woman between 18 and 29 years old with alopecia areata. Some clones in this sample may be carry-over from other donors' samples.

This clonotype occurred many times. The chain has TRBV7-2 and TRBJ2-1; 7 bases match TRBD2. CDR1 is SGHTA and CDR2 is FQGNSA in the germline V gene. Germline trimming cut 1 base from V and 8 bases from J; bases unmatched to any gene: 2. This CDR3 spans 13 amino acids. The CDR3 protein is CASSLGLAYEQFF. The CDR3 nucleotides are TGTGCCAGCAGCTTAGGACTAGCCTATGAGCAGTTCTTC. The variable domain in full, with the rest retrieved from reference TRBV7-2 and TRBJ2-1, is GAGVSQSPSNKVTEKGKDVELRCDPISGHTALYWYRQSLGQGLEFLIYFQGNSAPDKSGLPSDRFSAERTGGSVSTLTIQRTQQEDSAVYLCASSLGLAYEQFFGPGTRLTVL.

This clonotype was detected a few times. CDR3 in DNA: TGTGCCAGCAGTTTAACCGGGGAGTGGCACTATGGCTACACCTTC. It codes for CASSLTGEWHYGYTF. The chain employs TRBV28 and TRBJ1-2; D call uncertain. Germline CDR1 and CDR2: MDHEN and SYDVKM. The CDR3 runs 15 residues. V was trimmed by 2 bases and J by 3 bases, leaving 13 bases between them.

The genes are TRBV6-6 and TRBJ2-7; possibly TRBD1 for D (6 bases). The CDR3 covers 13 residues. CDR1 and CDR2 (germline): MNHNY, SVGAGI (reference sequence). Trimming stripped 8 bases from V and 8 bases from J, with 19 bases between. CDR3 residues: CASYRVSDGKQYF. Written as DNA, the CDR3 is TGTGCCAGCTACAGGGTCTCGGACGGTAAGCAGTACTTC.

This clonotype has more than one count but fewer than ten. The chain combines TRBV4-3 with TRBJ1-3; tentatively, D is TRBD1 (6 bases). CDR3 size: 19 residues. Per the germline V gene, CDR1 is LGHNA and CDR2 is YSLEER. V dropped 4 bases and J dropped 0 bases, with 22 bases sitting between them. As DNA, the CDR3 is TGCGCCAGCAGCCCACACACGGTGGGGGGCCCAAGCTCTGGAAACACCATATATTTT. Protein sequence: CASSPHTVGGPSSGNTIYF.

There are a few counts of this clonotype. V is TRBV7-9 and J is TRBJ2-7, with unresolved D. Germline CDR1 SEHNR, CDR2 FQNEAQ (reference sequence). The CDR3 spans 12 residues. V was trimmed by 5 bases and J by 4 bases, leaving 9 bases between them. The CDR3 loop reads CASSGNRYEQYF. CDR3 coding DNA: TGTGCCAGCAGCGGGAATCGGTACGAGCAGTACTTC.

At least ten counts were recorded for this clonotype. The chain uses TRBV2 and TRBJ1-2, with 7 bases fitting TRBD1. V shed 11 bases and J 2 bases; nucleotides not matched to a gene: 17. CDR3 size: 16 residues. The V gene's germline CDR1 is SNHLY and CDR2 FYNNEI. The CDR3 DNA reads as TGTGCCGGAAAGCCGGGACAGCCCTCTTTCAACTATGGCTACACCTTC. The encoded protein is CAGKPGQPSFNYGYTF.

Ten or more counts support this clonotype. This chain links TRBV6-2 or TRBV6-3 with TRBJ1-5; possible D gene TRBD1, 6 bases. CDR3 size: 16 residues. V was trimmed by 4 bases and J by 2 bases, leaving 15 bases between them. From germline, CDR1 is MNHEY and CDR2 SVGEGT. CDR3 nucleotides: TGTGCCAGCAGTTCCGCTCGGGGGCAAGGCAATCAGCCCCAGCATTTT. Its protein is CASSSARGQGNQPQHF.

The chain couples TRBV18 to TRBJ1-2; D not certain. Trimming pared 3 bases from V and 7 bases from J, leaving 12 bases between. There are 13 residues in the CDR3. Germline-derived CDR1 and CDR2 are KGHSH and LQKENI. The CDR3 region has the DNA TGTGCCAGCTCACCGCCCTTGTCATCTGGCTACACCTTC. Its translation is CASSPPLSSGYTF.

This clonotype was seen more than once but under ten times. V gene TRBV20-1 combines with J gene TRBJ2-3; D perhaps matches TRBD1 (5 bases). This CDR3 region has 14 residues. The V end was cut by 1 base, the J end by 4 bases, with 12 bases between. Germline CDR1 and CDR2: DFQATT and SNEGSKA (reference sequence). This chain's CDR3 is CSARGKTAADTQYF. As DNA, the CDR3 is TGCAGTGCTAGAGGGAAGACAGCTGCAGATACGCAGTATTTT.

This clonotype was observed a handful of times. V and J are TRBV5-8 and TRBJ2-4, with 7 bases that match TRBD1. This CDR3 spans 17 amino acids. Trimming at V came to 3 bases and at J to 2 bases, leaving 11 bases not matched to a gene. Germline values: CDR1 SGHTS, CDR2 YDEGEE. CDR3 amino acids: CASSSPGQAGTKNIQYF. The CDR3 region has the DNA TGTGCCAGCAGCTCTCCAGGACAGGCCGGAACCAAAAACATTCAGTACTTC.

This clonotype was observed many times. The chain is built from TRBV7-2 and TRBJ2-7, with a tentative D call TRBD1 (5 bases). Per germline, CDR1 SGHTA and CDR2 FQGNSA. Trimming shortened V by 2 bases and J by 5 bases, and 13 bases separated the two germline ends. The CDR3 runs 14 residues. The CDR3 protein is CASSLLGAGHEQYF. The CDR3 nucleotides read TGTGCCAGCAGCTTATTAGGGGCTGGTCACGAGCAGTACTTC. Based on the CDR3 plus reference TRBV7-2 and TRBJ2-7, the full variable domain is GAGVSQSPSNKVTEKGKDVELRCDPISGHTALYWYRQSLGQGLEFLIYFQGNSAPDKSGLPSDRFSAERTGGSVSTLTIQRTQQEDSAVYLCASSLLGAGHEQYFGPGTRLTVT.

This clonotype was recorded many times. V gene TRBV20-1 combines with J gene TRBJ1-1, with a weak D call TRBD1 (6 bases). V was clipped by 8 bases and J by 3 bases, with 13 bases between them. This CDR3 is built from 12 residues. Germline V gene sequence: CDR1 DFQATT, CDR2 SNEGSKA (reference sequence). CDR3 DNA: TGCAGTTTCTATAGGGGGGACACTGAAGCTTTCTTT. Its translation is CSFYRGDTEAFF.

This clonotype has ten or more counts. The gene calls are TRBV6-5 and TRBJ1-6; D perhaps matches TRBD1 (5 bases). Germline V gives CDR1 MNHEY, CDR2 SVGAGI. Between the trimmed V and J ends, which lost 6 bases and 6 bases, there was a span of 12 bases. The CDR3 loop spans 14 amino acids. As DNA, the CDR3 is TGTGCCAGCAGCGAGGGGCAGGTTAATTCACCCCTCCACTTT. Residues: CASSEGQVNSPLHF.

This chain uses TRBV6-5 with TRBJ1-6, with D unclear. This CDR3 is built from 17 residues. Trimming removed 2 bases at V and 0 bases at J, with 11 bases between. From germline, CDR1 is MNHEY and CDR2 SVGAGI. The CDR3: CASSYRPYSSYNSPLHF. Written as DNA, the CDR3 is TGTGCCAGCAGTTACCGGCCGTACAGCTCCTATAATTCACCCCTCCACTTT.

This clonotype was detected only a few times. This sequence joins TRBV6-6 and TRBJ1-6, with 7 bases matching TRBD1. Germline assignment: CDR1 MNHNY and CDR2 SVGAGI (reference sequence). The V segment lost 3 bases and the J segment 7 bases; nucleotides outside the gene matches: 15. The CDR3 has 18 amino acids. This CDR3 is CASSYPPRGGAGNSPLHF. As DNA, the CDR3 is TGTGCCAGCAGTTATCCTCCCCGAGGGGGCGCGGGCAATTCACCCCTCCACTTT.

The CDR3 sequence is CASSLGRSSRTFEKLFF. In nucleotides, the CDR3 is TGTGCCAGCAGTCTAGGGCGGAGTAGTCGAACTTTTGAAAAACTGTTTTTT. V and J are TRBV14 and TRBJ1-4, with D uncertain. Per germline, CDR1 SGHDN and CDR2 FVKESK. Trimming removed 6 bases at V and 7 bases at J, with 24 bases between. This CDR3 has 17 residues.

CDR3 sequence: CASSSGGARETQYF. The DNA for the CDR3 is TGCGCCAGCAGCTCCGGGGGGGCGCGAGAGACCCAGTACTTC. The chain uses TRBV5-1 and TRBJ2-5; TRBD2 agrees at 8 bases. The CDR3 runs 14 residues. Trimming took 3 bases from V and 4 from J; bases not matched to a gene: 5. The germline V gene encodes CDR1 SGHRS and CDR2 YFSETQ.

The CDR3 here is CASSDGGVQADTQYF. For the CDR3, the DNA is TGCGCCAGCAGCGACGGGGGAGTCCAAGCAGATACGCAGTATTTT. The rearrangement joins TRBV5-1 to TRBJ2-3, with D possibly TRBD2 on 6 matching bases. Trimming removed 4 bases at V and 4 bases at J, with 16 bases between. The CDR3 has 15 residues. Germline CDR1 reads SGHRS; CDR2 reads YFSETQ. The complete variable domain, with remaining parts taken from reference TRBV5-1 and TRBJ2-3, reads KAGVTQTPRYLIKTRGQQVTLSCSPISGHRSVSWYQQTPGQGLQFLFEYFSETQRNKGNFPGRFSGRQFSNSRSEMNVSTLELGDSALYLCASSDGGVQADTQYFGPGTRLTVL.

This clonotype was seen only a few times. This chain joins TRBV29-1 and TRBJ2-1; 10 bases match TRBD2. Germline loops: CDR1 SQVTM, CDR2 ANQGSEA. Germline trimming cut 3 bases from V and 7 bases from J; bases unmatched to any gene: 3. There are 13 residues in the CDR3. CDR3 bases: TGCAGCGTTGAGGGACTAGCGCAGAATGAGCAGTTCTTC. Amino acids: CSVEGLAQNEQFF.

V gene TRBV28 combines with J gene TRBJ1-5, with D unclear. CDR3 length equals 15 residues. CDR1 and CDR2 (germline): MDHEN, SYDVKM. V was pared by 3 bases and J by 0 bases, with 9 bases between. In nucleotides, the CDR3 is TGTGCCAGCAGTTTGCCAGGCTATAGCAATCAGCCCCAGCATTTT. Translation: CASSLPGYSNQPQHF.

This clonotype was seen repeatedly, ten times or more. CDR3 DNA sequence: TGTGCCAGCAGCCCAAGACTGAGCGGGGAGCTGTTTTTT. This sequence encodes CASSPRLSGELFF. The chain employs TRBV5-6 and TRBJ2-2; unclear D gene. V lost 4 bases, J lost 7 bases, and 11 bases lay in between. CDR1 and CDR2 (germline): SGHDT, YYEEEE. There are 13 residues in the CDR3. Combining the CDR3 with reference TRBV5-6 and TRBJ2-2 gives the whole variable domain DAGVTQSPTHLIKTRGQQVTLRCSPKSGHDTVSWYQQALGQGPQFIFQYYEEEERQRGNFPDRFSGHQFPNYSSELNVNALLLGDSALYLCASSPRLSGELFFGEGSRLTVL.